One TCR beta chain is described in this entry. Its antigen has not been determined. Base-call qualities are not available, and no considerably larger clone is one nucleotide away. This specimen comes from a study of blood T cell repertoires in COVID-19 (dated by TCRdb to about 2020). Context from the whole study: Samples covering the acute and convalescent phases of COVID-19 were provided by collaborators in the United States, Italy and Spain. Where available, HLA class I and class II types were obtained from metadata supplied by the sample provider rather than from assay-based typing. The samples were drawn from two sources: the first 160 participants of the ongoing ImmuneRACE study, and fewer than 1,500 subjects contributed by 6 global collaborators. Nearly every sample came with metadata listing a de-identified subject ID, COVID-19 status, age in years and sex. The material from the prospective study consisted of cDNA or gDNA derived from T cells, B-cell-depleted T cells, or PBMCs. A freely available public database, intended as a resource for researchers studying the immune response to SARS-CoV-2, is where the repertoires were released. Deeply sampled blood TCRbeta repertoires from subjects exposed to, actively infected with, or recovered from COVID-19 were included in the dataset.

Collaborating institutions collected whole blood in K2EDTA tubes following their own protocols. For TCRbeta analysis, collaborators shipped samples in one of three forms: frozen whole blood, isolated PBMCs, or DNA extracted from either of those sample types. The immunoSEQ Assay, a bias-controlled multiplex PCR, was used to amplify TCRbeta CDR3 regions from genomic DNA. Per the source publication's procedure: Nucleated cell counts per sample were estimated from amplification of reference gene primers within the assay. To quantify the absolute abundance of each unique TCRbeta CDR3 rearrangement, sequence reads were collapsed and filtered. For each sample, productive Simpson clonality was calculated as the square root of Simpson's diversity index over productive rearrangements. TCRdb took this table from immuneACCESS and kept in-frame rearrangements with V and J called. Such tables lack part of the clones; where checked against another copy, unresolved V genes explain under half of the gap, and the rest is unexplained. That table supplies the V and J calls and clone size; D and trimming were determined from the DNA. The table for this sample lists roughly 34,000 clones; almost 90% of them were counted only once. The ten top clones hold roughly 1.5% of the sample.

V is shortened by 7 bases, J by 0 bases, and the region joining them spans 13 bases. Inclusive of the bounding cysteine and phenylalanine, the CDR3 is 14 residues long. Kept here is only the CDR3 DNA, which spans 42 bases and is read in frame from base 1. The study at large found these results: How much clinical and demographic metadata was included differed by source and by participant, and the metadata was provided uncurated.

This TCR derives from a man in his sixties with active COVID-19. Sequencing was performed on peripheral blood. The V gene is TRBV23-1 and the J gene is TRBJ2-7; the D gene is perhaps TRBD2, from 5 matching bases. TRBV23-1 is known as an ORF, though its function is uncertain. CDR3 region: CASMPTGSSYEQYF. The nucleotide sequence is TGCGCCAGCATGCCTACGGGGAGCTCCTACGAGCAGTACTTC.